Sequencing of this T cell receptor beta chain was carried out in a study of OX40 agonist ivuxolimab in advanced cancers. Notes on the study in general: At doses 0.1 to 3.0 mg/kg, CD4+ and CD8+ clones expanded.

The assay was immunoSEQ multiplex PCR, and TCRdb's table has in-frame clones only and misses some. The profile covers around 35,000 clones, with 88% appearing a single time and about 4% taken by the ten largest. Patients with a history of autoimmune disease or on systemic immunosuppression were excluded. With respect to this clone: The target antigen is unknown.

From germline, CDR1 is MDHEN and CDR2 SYDVKM. The V and J ends lost 3 bases and 2 bases respectively, with 14 bases between them. CDR3 size: 15 residues. The clonotype comes from an adult with an advanced solid tumor such as melanoma, head and neck, liver or kidney cancer. The V call is TRBV28, the J call TRBJ2-7, with D tentatively TRBD1 or TRBD2 (5 bases each). The sequences come from CD4+ or CD8+ T cells sorted from blood, collected in a trial of the OX40 agonist ivuxolimab. CDR3 DNA sequence: TGTGCCAGCAGTTTTTCTTGGGGGTTCACCTACGAGCAGTACTTC. Translated, it gives CASSFSWGFTYEQYF.